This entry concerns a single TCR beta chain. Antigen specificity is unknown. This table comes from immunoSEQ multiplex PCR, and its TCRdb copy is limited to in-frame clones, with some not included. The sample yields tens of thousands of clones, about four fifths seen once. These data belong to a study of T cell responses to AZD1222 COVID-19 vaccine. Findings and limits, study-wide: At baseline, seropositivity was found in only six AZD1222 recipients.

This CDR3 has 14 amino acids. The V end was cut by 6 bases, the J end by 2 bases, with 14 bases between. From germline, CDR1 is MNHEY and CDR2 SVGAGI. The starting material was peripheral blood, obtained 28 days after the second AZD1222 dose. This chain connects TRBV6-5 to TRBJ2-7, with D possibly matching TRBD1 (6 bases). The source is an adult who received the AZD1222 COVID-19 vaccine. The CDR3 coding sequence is TGTGCCAGCAGCCTGGGACAAGGGCCCTACGAGCAGTACTTC. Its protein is CASSLGQGPYEQYF.